These 6 T cell receptor beta chains came from one sample sequenced in a study of control samples from healthy donors and cancer patients. Profiling relied on immunoSEQ multiplex PCR, and the TCRdb table lists in-frame clones only, not all of them. Here the sample spans approximately 150,000 clones, around 90% being singletons. The specimen sequenced was blood. Source of these receptors: a woman aged 25-40 years in good health.

The V and J genes are TRBV24-1 and TRBJ2-1; no reliable D call. The CDR3 is 15 amino acids. Germline-derived CDR1 and CDR2 are KGHDR and SFDVKD. The V end lost 3 bases, the J end lost 2 bases, and 10 bases lay between the germline ends. CDR3 sequence (DNA): TGTGCCACCAGTGATAGTCTGTCACCCTACAATGAGCAGTTCTTC. This gives the protein CATSDSLSPYNEQFF.

The V call is TRBV11-2, the J call TRBJ1-2; D is uncertain. Trimming removed 1 base from V and 5 bases from J, with 11 bases in between. Germline CDR1 reads SGHAT; CDR2 reads FQNNGV. The CDR3 contains 14 residues. The CDR3 bases are TGTGCCAGCAGCTTAGCGTCGACTGCATATGGCTACACCTTC. Amino acid sequence: CASSLASTAYGYTF. The whole variable domain, filled in from reference TRBV11-2 and TRBJ1-2, reads EAGVAQSPRYKIIEKRQSVAFWCNPISGHATLYWYQQILGQGPKLLIQFQNNGVVDDSQLPKDRFSAERLKGVDSTLKIQPAKLEDSAVYLCASSLASTAYGYTFGSGTRLTVV.

The table lists this clone with a count of one. The chain has TRBV2 and TRBJ2-5, with D perhaps TRBD1 (5 bases). The CDR3 is made up of 14 amino acids. Trimming took 4 bases from V and 1 from J, leaving 10 bases between them. The germline V gene encodes CDR1 SNHLY and CDR2 FYNNEI. The CDR3 DNA follows: TGTGCCAGCAGTGGAGCCCAGGGCCAAGAGACCCAGTACTTC. It specifies CASSGAQGQETQYF.

The chain links TRBV4-1 to TRBJ2-7; D uncertain. There are 16 residues in the CDR3. Germline V gene lookup returns CDR1 MGHRA and CDR2 YSYEKL. Trimming shortened V by 1 base and J by 0 bases, and 13 bases separated the two germline ends. In DNA form, the CDR3 reads TGCGCCAGCAGCCAAGTTTTGGGCGGTGTCTCCTACGAGCAGTACTTC. Protein sequence: CASSQVLGGVSYEQYF.

This chain joins TRBV28 and TRBJ1-1; TRBD1 matches at 8 bases. Germline V gene sequence: CDR1 MDHEN, CDR2 SYDVKM. V lost 3 bases to trimming and J lost 1 base; unmatched junction nucleotides: 1. This CDR3 spans 14 amino acids. The CDR3 is CASSFGQGNTEAFF. The CDR3 DNA is TGTGCCAGCAGTTTTGGACAGGGGAACACTGAAGCTTTCTTT.

The genes are TRBV5-1 and TRBJ2-7; D gene unclear. Germline V gene lookup returns CDR1 SGHRS and CDR2 YFSETQ. The CDR3 runs to 15 residues. V gave up 2 bases and J gave up 4 bases, with 16 bases separating them. The CDR3 spells CASSFLQSSGYEQYF. The CDR3, as DNA: TGCGCCAGCAGCTTCTTACAGTCATCCGGTTACGAGCAGTACTTC.